The table lists the clone carrying this T cell receptor beta chain with a count of one. The entry originates in a study of blood T cell repertoires in COVID-19. Enrolled through a virtual design, the participants were between 18 and 89 years of age and came from under 30 US areas. Trimming removed 3 bases at V and 3 bases at J, with 16 bases between. This CDR3 is built from 15 residues. Germline V gene data show CDR1 as SGHRS and CDR2 as YFSETQ. Original analysis: Using reference gene primer amplification, nucleated cell counts were estimated. The data were produced by immunoSEQ multiplex PCR, yet TCRdb's version contains in-frame clones alone and is incomplete. The V and J calls and the clone size are those of that table, but D and trimming were determined from the DNA. The sample holds 200,000 to 250,000 clones; approximately 80% are singletons and the top ten take about 2%.

The V and J genes are TRBV5-1 and TRBJ2-7, with a possible D match to TRBD2 (6 bases). Sample: PBMCs or T cells enriched from blood (not recorded which). The receptor comes from a man aged 55-75 years who had recovered from COVID-19. CDR3 nucleotides: TGCGCCAGCAGCTGGGGCGTCGGGAGAAACTACGAGCAGTACTTC. Amino acids: CASSWGVGRNYEQYF.